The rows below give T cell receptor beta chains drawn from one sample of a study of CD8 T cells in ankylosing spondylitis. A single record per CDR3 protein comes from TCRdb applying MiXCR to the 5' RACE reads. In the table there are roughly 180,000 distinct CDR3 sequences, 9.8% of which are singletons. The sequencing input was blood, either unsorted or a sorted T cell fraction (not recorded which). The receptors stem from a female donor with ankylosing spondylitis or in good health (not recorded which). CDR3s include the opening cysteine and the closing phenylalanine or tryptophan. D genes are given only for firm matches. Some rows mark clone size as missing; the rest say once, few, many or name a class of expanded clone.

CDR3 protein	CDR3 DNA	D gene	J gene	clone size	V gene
CSARDLARGNTEAFF	TGCAGTGCTAGAGATCTCGCCAGGGGGAACACTGAAGCTTTCTTT	-	TRBJ1-1	few	TRBV20-1
CASSLTDNEQFF	TGTGCCAGCAGCTTAACCGACAATGAGCAGTTCTTC	-	TRBJ2-1	many	TRBV7-9
CASEFGTGELFF	TGTGCCAGCGAATTCGGTACCGGGGAGCTGTTTTTT	-	TRBJ2-2	-	TRBV28
CASSFFGNTIYF	TGTGCCAGCAGCTTCTTTGGAAACACCATATATTTT	-	TRBJ1-3	few	TRBV13
CSAKGGRFLYEQYF	TGCAGTGCTAAAGGGGGACGGTTCCTCTACGAGCAGTACTTC	-	TRBJ2-7	-	TRBV20-1
CASLMGGELFF	TGTGCCAGCTTAATGGGCGGGGAGCTGTTTTTT	-	TRBJ2-2	-	TRBV27
CASSQGSGIYEQYF	TGCGCCAGCAGCCAAGGTTCAGGGATCTACGAGCAGTACTTC	-	TRBJ2-7	-	TRBV4-1
CASSPIRRPYEQYF	TGTGCCAGCAGTCCCATTCGACGGCCCTACGAGCAGTACTTC	-	TRBJ2-7	-	TRBV12-3/TRBV12-4
CATTTPFANEKLFF	TGTGCCACGACCACCCCCTTTGCTAATGAAAAACTGTTTTTT	-	TRBJ1-4	few	TRBV7-9
CASSYPGQGLYEQYF	TGTGCCAGCAGTTACCCCGGACAGGGTCTCTACGAGCAGTACTTC	TRBD1	TRBJ2-7	few	TRBV6-2/TRBV6-3
CASKTAWETGELFF	TGTGCCAGCAAGACAGCCTGGGAAACCGGGGAGCTGTTTTTT	-	TRBJ2-2	few	TRBV6-2/TRBV6-3
CASSHRPRDTQYF	TGCGCCAGCAGCCACCGTCCCAGAGATACGCAGTATTTT	-	TRBJ2-3	many	TRBV4-3
CASSLARGSTEAFF	TGTGCCAGCAGCTTGGCCCGGGGCAGCACTGAAGCTTTCTTT	-	TRBJ1-1	-	TRBV5-6
CASSDPLPRDRGVLSYF	TGTGCCAGCAGTGACCCCTTGCCCCGGGACAGGGGAGTATTGAGCTACTTC	TRBD1	TRBJ2-7	few	TRBV6-4
CASSGHKSEGLNSPLHF	TGTGCCAGCAGCGGTCACAAGTCCGAGGGCCTTAATTCACCCCTCCACTTT	-	TRBJ1-6	many	TRBV7-2
CASSRGGGRDNEQFF	TGCGCCAGCAGCCGCGGGGGCGGGAGGGACAATGAGCAGTTCTTC	TRBD2	TRBJ2-1	-	TRBV4-3
CAWNSGTGRDEAFF	TGTGCCTGGAACTCTGGGACGGGTAGGGATGAAGCTTTCTTT	-	TRBJ1-1	few	TRBV30